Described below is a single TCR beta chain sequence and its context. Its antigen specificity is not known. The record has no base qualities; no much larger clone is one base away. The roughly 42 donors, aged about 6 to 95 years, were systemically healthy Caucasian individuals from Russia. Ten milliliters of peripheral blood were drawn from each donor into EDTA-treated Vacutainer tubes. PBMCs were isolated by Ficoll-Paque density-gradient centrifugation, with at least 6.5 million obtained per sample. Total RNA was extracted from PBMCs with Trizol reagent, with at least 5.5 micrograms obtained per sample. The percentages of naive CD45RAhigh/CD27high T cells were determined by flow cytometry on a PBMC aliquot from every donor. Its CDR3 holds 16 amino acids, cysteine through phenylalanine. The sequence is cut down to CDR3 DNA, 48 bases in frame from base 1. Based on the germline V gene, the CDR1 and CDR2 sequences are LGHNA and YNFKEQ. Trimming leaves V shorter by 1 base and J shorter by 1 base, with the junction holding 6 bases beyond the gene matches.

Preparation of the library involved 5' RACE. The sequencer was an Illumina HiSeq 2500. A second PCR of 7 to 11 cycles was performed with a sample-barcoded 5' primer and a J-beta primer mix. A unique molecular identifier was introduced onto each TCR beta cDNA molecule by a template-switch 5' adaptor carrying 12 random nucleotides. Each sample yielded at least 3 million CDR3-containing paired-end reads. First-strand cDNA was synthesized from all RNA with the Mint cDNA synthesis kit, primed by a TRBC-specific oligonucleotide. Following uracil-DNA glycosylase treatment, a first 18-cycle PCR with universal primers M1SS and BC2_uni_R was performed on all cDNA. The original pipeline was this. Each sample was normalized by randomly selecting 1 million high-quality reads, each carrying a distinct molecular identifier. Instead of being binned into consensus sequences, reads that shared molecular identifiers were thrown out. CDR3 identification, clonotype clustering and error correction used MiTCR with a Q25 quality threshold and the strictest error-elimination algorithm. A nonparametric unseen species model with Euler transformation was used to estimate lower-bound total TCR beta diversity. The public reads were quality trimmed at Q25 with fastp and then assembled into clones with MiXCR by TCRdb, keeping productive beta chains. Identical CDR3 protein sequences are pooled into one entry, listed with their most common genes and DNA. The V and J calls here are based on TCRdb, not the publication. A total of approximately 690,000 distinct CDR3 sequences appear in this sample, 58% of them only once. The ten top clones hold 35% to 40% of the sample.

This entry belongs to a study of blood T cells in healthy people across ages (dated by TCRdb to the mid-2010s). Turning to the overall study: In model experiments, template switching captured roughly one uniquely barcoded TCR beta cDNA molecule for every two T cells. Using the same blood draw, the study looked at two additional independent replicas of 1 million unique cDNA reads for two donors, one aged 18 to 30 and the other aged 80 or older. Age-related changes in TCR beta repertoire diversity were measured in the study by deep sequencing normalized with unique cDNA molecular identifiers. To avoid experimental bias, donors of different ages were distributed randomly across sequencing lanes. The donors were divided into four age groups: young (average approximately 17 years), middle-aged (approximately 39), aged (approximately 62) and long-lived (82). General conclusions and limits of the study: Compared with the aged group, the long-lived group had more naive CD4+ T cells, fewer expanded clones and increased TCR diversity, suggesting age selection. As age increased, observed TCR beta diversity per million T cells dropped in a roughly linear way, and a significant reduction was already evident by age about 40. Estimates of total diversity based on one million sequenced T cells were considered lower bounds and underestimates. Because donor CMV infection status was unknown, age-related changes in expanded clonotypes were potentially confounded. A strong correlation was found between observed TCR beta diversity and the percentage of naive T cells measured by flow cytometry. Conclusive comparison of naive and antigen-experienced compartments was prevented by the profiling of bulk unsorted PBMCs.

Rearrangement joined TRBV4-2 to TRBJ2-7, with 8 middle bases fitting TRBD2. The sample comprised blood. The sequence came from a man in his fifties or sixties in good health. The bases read TGTGCCAGCAGCCAAGGGGCTAGCGGGTCTTCCTACGAGCAGTACTTC. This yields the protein CASSQGASGSSYEQYF.